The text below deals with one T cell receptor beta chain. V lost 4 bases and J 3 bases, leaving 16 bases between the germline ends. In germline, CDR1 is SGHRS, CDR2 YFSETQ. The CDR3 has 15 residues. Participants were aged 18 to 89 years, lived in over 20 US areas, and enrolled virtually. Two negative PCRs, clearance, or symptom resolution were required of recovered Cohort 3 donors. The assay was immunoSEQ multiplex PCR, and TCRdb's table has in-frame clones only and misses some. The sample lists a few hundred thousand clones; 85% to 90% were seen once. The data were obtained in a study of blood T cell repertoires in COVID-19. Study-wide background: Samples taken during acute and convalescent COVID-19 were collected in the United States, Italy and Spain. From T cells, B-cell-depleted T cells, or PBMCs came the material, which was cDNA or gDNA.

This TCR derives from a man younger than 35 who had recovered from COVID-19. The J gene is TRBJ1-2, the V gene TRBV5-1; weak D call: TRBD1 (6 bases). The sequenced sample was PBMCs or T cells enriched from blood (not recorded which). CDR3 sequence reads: CASSGSGQLYYGYTF. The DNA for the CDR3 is TGCGCCAGCAGCGGGAGCGGACAGCTCTACTATGGCTACACCTTC.